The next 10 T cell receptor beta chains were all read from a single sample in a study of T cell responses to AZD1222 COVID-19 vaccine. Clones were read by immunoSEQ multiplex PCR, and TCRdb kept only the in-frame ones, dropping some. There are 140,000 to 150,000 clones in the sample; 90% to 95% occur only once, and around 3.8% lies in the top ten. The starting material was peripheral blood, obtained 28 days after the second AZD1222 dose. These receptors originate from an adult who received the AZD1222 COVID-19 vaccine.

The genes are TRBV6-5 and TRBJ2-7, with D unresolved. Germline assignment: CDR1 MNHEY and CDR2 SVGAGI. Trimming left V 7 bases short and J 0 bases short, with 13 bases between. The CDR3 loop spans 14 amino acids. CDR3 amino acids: CASTQSRNSYEQYF. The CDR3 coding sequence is TGTGCCAGCACCCAGTCTAGGAACTCCTACGAGCAGTACTTC.

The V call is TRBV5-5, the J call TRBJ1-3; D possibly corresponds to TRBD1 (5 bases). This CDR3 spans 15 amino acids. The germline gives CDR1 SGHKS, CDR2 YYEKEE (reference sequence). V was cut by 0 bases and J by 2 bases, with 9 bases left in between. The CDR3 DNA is TGTGCCAGCAGCTTGGACTCGGGGCCTGGAAACACCATATATTTT. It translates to CASSLDSGPGNTIYF.

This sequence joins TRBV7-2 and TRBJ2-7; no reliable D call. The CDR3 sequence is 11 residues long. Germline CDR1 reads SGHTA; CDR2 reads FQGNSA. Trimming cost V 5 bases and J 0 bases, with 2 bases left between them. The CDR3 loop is CASSHSYEQYF. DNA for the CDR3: TGTGCCAGCAGCCACTCCTACGAGCAGTACTTC.

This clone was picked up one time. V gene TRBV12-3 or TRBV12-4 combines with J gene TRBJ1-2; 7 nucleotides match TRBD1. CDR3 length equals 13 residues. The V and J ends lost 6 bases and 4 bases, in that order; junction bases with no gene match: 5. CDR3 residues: CASREGAGYGYTF. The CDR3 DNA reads TGTGCCAGCAGGGAGGGGGCCGGCTATGGCTACACCTTC.

Here the CDR3 DNA reads TGTGCCAGCAGTCTTGACAGGCCCCCCCCTTCACCCCTCCACTTT. This translates into CASSLDRPPPSPLHF. The chain joins TRBV27 to TRBJ1-6, with D tentatively TRBD1 (6 bases). Germline V gene data show CDR1 as MNHEY and CDR2 as SMNVEV (reference sequence). This CDR3 region has 15 residues. V was pared by 5 bases and J by 9 bases, with 17 bases between.

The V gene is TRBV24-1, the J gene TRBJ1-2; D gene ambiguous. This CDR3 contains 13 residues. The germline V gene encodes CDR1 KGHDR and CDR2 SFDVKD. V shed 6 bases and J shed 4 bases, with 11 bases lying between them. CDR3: CATSRIGTYGYTF. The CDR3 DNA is TGTGCCACCAGTCGCATAGGAACCTATGGCTACACCTTC.

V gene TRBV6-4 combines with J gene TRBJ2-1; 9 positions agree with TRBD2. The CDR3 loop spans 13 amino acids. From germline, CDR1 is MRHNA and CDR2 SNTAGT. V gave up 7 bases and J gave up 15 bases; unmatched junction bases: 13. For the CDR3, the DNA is TGTGCCAGCAACCCCGGGACTAGCAATCGTCGGTTCTTC. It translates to CASNPGTSNRRFF.

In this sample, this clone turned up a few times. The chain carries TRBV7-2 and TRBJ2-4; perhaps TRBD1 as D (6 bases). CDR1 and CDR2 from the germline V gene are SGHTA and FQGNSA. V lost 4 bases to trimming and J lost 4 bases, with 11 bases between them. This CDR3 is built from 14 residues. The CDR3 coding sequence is TGTGCCAGCAGCTCGGGACACGGGAAAAACATTCAGTACTTC. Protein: CASSSGHGKNIQYF.

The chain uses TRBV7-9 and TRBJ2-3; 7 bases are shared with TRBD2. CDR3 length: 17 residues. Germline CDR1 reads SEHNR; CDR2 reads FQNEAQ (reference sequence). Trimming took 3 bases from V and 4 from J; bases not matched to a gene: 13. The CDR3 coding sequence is TGTGCCAGCAGCTTTATGGGCGGGAGAGGTCCTTCAGATACGCAGTATTTT. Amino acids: CASSFMGGRGPSDTQYF.

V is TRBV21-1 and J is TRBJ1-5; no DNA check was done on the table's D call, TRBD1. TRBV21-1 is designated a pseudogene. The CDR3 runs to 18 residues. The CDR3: CASSKAGIRQGRNQPQHF. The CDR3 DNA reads TGTGCCAGCAGCAAAGCGGGGATCCGACAGGGGAGGAATCAGCCCCAGCATTTT.